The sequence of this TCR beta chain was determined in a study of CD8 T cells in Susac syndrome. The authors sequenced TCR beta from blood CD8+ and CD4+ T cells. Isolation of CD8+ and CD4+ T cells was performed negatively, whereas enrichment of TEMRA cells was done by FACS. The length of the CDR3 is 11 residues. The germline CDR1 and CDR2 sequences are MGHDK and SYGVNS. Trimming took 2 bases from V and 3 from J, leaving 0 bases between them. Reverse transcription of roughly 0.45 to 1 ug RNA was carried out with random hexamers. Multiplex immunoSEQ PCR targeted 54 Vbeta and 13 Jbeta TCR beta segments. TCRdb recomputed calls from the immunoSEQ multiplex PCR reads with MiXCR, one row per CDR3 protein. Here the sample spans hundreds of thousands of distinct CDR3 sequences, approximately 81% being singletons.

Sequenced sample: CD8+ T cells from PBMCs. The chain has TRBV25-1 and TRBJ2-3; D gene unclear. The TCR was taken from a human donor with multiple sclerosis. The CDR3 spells CASSETDTQYF. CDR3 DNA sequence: TGTGCCAGCAGTGAAACAGATACGCAGTATTTT.